This T cell receptor beta chain came from a study of shared clonotypes between healthy human individuals. Clones were sequenced by immunoSEQ multiplex PCR, and TCRdb holds only the in-frame ones, with some missing. The table lists hundreds of thousands of clones, almost 97% of them singletons. V was cut by 5 bases and J by 3 bases, with 13 bases left in between. CDR1 and CDR2 from the germline V gene are SEHNR and FQNEAQ (reference sequence). This CDR3 is 14 amino acids long. This TCR came from a woman aged 30 to 39 in good health. The rearrangement uses TRBV7-9 and TRBJ1-1, with D perhaps matching TRBD1 (6 bases). The sample was naive CD4+ T cells sorted from blood. The sample's subset: CD45RA+ positively selected. CDR3 sequence reads: CASSPGTKDTEAFF. CDR3 in DNA: TGTGCCAGCAGCCCCGGGACAAAGGACACTGAAGCTTTCTTT.